Sequencing of this T cell receptor (beta chain) was carried out in a study of cytomegalovirus exposure and HLA in healthy donors. Study-wide points: Rarity marked most TCR sequences, yet some public TCRs occurred in many donors.

The donors were part of the validation cohort, which consisted of more than 90 subjects and was separate from the first cohort of several hundred subjects. As for this clone: Its antigen is not known.

The method was immunoSEQ multiplex PCR; TCRdb's version includes in-frame clones alone and lacks a portion of them. The sample holds roughly 90,000 clones, 90% to 95% seen once. Germline-derived CDR1 and CDR2 are LGHNA and YNFKEQ. CDR3 length: 14 amino acids. J was trimmed by 0 bases and V by 3 bases; bases with no gene match: 2. The sample comprised PBMCs. V and J are TRBV4-2 and TRBJ2-7; 7 nucleotides agree with TRBD1. This sequence was found in a woman aged 25 to 39 in good health and CMV-seropositive. The CDR3 is CASSQGDSSYEQYF. CDR3 sequence (DNA): TGTGCCAGCAGCCAGGGGGACAGCTCCTACGAGCAGTACTTC.